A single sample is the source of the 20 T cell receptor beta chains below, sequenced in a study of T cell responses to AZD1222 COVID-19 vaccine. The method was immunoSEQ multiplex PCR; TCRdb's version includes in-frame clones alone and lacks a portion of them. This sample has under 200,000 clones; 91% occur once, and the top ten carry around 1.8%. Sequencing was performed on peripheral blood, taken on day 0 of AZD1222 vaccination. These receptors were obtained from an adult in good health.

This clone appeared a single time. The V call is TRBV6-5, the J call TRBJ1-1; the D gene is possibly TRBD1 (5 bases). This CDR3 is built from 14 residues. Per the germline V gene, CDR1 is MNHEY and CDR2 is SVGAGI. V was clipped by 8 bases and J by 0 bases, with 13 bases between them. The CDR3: CASRLGGVNTEAFF. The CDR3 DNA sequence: TGTGCCAGCCGCCTCGGGGGAGTGAACACTGAAGCTTTCTTT.

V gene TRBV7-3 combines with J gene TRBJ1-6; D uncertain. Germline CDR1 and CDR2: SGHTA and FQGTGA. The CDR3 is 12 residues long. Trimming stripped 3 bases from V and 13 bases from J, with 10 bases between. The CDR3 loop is CASSLTDGPLHF. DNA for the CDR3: TGTGCCAGCAGCTTGACCGACGGGCCCCTCCACTTT.

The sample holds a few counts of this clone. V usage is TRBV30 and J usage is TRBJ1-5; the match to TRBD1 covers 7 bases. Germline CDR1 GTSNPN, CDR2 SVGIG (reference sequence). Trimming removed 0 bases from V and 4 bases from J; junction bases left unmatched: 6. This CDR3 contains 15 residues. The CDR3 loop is CAWSVGTEPNQPQHF. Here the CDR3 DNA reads TGTGCCTGGAGTGTAGGGACAGAACCTAATCAGCCCCAGCATTTT. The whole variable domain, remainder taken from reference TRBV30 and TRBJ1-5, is SQTIHQWPATLVQPVGSPLSLECTVEGTSNPNLYWYRQAAGRGLQLLFYSVGIGQISSEVPQNLSASRPQDRQFILSSKKLLLSDSGFYLCAWSVGTEPNQPQHFGDGTRLSIL.

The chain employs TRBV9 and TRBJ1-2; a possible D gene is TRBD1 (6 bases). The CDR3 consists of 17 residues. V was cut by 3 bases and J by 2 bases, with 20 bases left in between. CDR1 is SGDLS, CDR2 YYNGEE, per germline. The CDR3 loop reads CASSGLPTGHPNYGYTF. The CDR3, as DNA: TGTGCCAGCAGCGGCCTTCCTACGGGACATCCGAACTATGGCTACACCTTC.

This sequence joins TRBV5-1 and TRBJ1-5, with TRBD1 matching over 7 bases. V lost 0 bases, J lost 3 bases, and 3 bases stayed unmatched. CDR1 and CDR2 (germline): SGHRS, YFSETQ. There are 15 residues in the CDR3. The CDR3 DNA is TGCGCCAGCAGCTTGGCGGGACAGCTCAATCAGCCCCAGCATTTT. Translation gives CASSLAGQLNQPQHF.

As DNA, the CDR3 is TGTGCCAGCAGCCCAGCGGGAGTCACTGAAGCTTTCTTT. It translates to CASSPAGVTEAFF. The chain has TRBV28 and TRBJ1-1, with D hard to call. Looked up from germline, CDR1 is MDHEN and CDR2 is SYDVKM. The CDR3 covers 13 residues. V lost 6 bases and J 4 bases, leaving 12 bases between the germline ends.

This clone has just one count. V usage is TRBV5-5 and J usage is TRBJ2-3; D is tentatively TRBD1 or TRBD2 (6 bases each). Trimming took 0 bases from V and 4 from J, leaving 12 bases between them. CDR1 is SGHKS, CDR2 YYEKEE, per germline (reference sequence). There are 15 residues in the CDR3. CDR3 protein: CASSLEWGAADTQYF. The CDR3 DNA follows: TGTGCCAGCAGCTTGGAATGGGGGGCGGCAGATACGCAGTATTTT. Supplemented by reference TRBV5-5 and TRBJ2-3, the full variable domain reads DAGVTQSPTHLIKTRGQQVTLRCSPISGHKSVSWYQQVLGQGPQFIFQYYEKEERGRGNFPDRFSARQFPNYSSELNVNALLLGDSALYLCASSLEWGAADTQYFGPGTRLTVL.

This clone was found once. The CDR3 DNA reads TGTGCCAGCAGCCAAGATTTGCGAGAGACCCAGTACTTC. Its protein product is CASSQDLRETQYF. The chain joins TRBV14 to TRBJ2-5; D is unclear. Per germline, CDR1 SGHDN and CDR2 FVKESK. This CDR3 is 13 amino acids long. The V and J ends lost 0 bases and 4 bases respectively, with 6 bases between them. The full variable domain, in which reference TRBV14 and TRBJ2-5 provide the parts outside the CDR3, is EAGVTQFPSHSVIEKGQTVTLRCDPISGHDNLYWYRRVMGKEIKFLLHFVKESKQDESGMPNNRFLAERTGGTYSTLKVQPAELEDSGVYFCASSQDLRETQYFGPGTRLLVL.

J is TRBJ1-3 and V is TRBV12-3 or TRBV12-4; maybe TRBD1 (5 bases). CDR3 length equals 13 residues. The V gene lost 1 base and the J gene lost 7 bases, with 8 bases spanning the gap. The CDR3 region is CASSLVGENTIYF. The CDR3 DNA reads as TGTGCCAGCAGTTTAGTGGGGGAGAACACCATATATTTT.

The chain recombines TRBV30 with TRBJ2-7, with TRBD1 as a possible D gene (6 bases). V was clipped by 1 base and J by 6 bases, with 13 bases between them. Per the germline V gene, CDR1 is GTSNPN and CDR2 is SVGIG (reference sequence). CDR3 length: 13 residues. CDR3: CAWSALQGSEQYF. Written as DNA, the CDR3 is TGTGCCTGGAGTGCGCTACAGGGTTCCGAGCAGTACTTC.

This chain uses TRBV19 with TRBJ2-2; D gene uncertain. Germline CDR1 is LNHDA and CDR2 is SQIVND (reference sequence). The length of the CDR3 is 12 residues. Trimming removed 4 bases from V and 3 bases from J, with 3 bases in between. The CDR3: CASSTDTGELFF. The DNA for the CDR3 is TGTGCCAGTAGTACAGACACCGGGGAGCTGTTTTTT.

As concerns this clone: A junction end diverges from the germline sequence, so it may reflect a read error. The DNA for the CDR3 is TGTGCCAGCAGCGTAGCTAGCGGTGGCACAGATACGCAGTATTTT. Translating gives CASSVASGGTDTQYF. The gene calls are TRBV7-9 and TRBJ2-3, with 7 bases fitting TRBD2. The CDR3 has 15 residues. Looked up from germline, CDR1 is SEHNR and CDR2 is FQNEAQ (reference sequence).

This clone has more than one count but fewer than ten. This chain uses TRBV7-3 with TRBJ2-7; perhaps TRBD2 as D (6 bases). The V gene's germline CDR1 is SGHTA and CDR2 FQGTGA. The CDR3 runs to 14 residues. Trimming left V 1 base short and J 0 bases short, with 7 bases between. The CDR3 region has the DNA TGTGCCAGCAGCTTAAACGGGGGCTCCTACGAGCAGTACTTC. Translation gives CASSLNGGSYEQYF.

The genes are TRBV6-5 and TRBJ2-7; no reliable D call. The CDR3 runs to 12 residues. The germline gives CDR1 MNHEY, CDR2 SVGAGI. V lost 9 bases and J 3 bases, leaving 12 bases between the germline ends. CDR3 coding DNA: TGTGCCAGTTCCGGGCCTCTCTACGAGCAGTACTTC. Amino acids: CASSGPLYEQYF.

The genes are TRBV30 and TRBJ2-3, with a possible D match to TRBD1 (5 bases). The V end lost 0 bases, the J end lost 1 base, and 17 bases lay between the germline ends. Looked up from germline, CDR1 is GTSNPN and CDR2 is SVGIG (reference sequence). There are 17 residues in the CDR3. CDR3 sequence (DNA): TGTGCCTGGAGTGTACCCAGGGTGGTTTTGGGCACAGATACGCAGTATTTT. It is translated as CAWSVPRVVLGTDTQYF. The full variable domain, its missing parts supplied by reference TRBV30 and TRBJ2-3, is SQTIHQWPATLVQPVGSPLSLECTVEGTSNPNLYWYRQAAGRGLQLLFYSVGIGQISSEVPQNLSASRPQDRQFILSSKKLLLSDSGFYLCAWSVPRVVLGTDTQYFGPGTRLTVL.

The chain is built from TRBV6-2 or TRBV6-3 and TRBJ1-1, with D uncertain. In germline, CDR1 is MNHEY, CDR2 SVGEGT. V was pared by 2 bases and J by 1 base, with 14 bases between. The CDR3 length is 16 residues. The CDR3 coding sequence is TGTGCCAGCAGTTACGGTTCCCTCGGCGGGAACACTGAAGCTTTCTTT. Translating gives CASSYGSLGGNTEAFF.

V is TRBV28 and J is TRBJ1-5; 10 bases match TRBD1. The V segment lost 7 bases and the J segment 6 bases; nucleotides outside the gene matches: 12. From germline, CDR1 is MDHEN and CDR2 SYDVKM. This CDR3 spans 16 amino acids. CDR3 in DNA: TGTGCCAGCATTAAGCAGGGGACAGGGGTACTTCAGCCCCAGCATTTT. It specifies CASIKQGTGVLQPQHF.

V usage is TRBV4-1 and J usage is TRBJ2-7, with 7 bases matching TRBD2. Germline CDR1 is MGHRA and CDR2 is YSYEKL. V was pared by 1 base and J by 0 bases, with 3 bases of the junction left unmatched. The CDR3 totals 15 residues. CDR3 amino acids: CASSQGGGSSYEQYF. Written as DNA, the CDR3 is TGCGCCAGCAGCCAAGGCGGGGGAAGCTCCTACGAGCAGTACTTC.

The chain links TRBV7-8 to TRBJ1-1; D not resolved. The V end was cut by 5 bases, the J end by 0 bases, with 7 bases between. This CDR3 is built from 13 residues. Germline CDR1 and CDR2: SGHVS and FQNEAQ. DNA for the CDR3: TGTGCCAGCAGCCGAGATATGAACACTGAAGCTTTCTTT. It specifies CASSRDMNTEAFF.

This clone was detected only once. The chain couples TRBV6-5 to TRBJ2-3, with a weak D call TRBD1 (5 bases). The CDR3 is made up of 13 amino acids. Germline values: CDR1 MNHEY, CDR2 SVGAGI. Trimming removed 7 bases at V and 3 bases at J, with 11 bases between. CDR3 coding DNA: TGTGCCAGCAAAATGGGGCAGACAGATACGCAGTATTTT. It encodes CASKMGQTDTQYF.